One and the same sample provided the 2 T cell receptor beta chains below, sequenced in a study of blood T cells in healthy people across ages. Alongside a J-beta primer mix, a sample-barcoded 5' primer served in a second PCR lasting 7 to 11 cycles. TCRdb re-derived calls from the 5' RACE reads in MiXCR, one entry per CDR3 protein. This table has approximately 820,000 distinct CDR3 sequences, around two fifths appearing once. The sequenced sample consisted of blood. These receptors all stem from a man aged 55 to 70 in good health.

This sequence joins TRBV12-3 or TRBV12-4 and TRBJ1-1; 8 positions agree with TRBD1. The CDR3 is made up of 14 amino acids. The V gene end was trimmed by 6 bases and the J gene end by 6 bases; junction bases not matched to a gene: 9. The CDR3 sequence: CASSRGQGRPEAFF. The CDR3 nucleotides read TGTGCCAGCAGCCGAGGACAGGGAAGGCCTGAAGCTTTCTTT.

The chain joins TRBV7-9 to TRBJ1-1, with D possibly being TRBD1 (5 bases). Trimming left V 1 base short and J 10 bases short, with 22 bases between. Germline V gene lookup returns CDR1 SEHNR and CDR2 FQNEAQ (reference sequence). CDR3 size: 16 residues. CDR3 sequence reads: CASSLGLGGNEGGAFF. CDR3 bases: TGTGCCAGCAGCTTAGGGTTGGGGGGGAACGAAGGAGGAGCTTTCTTT. The full variable domain, in which reference TRBV7-9 and TRBJ1-1 provide the parts outside the CDR3, is DTGVSQNPRHKITKRGQNVTFRCDPISEHNRLYWYRQTLGQGPEFLTYFQNEAQLEKSRLLSDRFSAERPKGSFSTLEIQRTEQGDSAMYLCASSLGLGGNEGGAFFGQGTRLTVV.